The 6 T cell receptor beta chains below were found in one sample sequenced in a study of blood T cell repertoires in COVID-19. Clones were read by immunoSEQ multiplex PCR, and TCRdb kept only the in-frame ones, dropping some. The profile shows 110,000 to 150,000 clones, about 84% of them singletons. The sample consisted of PBMCs or T cells enriched from blood (not recorded which). These receptors all stem from a woman between 18 and 29 years old who had been exposed to COVID-19.

The J gene is TRBJ1-2, the V gene TRBV3-1 (or the pseudogene TRBV3-2); D possibly corresponds to TRBD1 (6 bases). The ends were cut back, 0 bases at V and 5 bases at J, with 13 bases in the middle. CDR1 is LGHDT and CDR2 is YNNKEL in the germline V gene (reference sequence). The CDR3 loop spans 15 amino acids. CDR3 bases: TGTGCCAGCAGCCAAGACCTTGGACAGTATTATGGCTACACCTTC. Translated, it gives CASSQDLGQYYGYTF.

The chain links TRBV6-6 to TRBJ1-3, with TRBD1 matching over 7 bases. The ends lost 5 bases at V and 4 bases at J; junction bases unmatched: 20. This CDR3 is 19 amino acids long. The germline CDR1 and CDR2 sequences are MNHNY and SVGAGI (reference sequence). The CDR3 DNA follows: TGTGCCAGCAGTCCCAAACGAAGGGACAGCATAATCCCCGGAAACACCATATATTTT. This translates into CASSPKRRDSIIPGNTIYF.

The chain links TRBV27 to TRBJ2-1; D gene ambiguous. Germline V gene lookup returns CDR1 MNHEY and CDR2 SMNVEV (reference sequence). CDR3 length: 13 residues. Trimming shortened V by 7 bases and J by 0 bases, and 7 bases separated the two germline ends. CDR3 DNA: TGTGCCAGCACGACTTTCTCCTACAATGAGCAGTTCTTC. It specifies CASTTFSYNEQFF.

This clone was counted a single time. The chain employs TRBV5-1 and TRBJ2-3, with unresolved D. The germline V gene has CDR1 SGHRS and CDR2 YFSETQ. There are 15 residues in the CDR3. Trimming took 0 bases from V and 2 from J, leaving 10 bases between them. The CDR3 DNA reads TGCGCCAGCAGCTTGGCCTGGCCATCCACAGATACGCAGTATTTT. It is translated as CASSLAWPSTDTQYF. The full variable domain, its missing parts supplied by reference TRBV5-1 and TRBJ2-3, is KAGVTQTPRYLIKTRGQQVTLSCSPISGHRSVSWYQQTPGQGLQFLFEYFSETQRNKGNFPGRFSGRQFSNSRSEMNVSTLELGDSALYLCASSLAWPSTDTQYFGPGTRLTVL.

The V call is TRBV3-1 (or the pseudogene TRBV3-2), the J call TRBJ1-6; maybe TRBD1 (6 bases). CDR3 length equals 14 residues. Germline CDR1 reads LGHDT; CDR2 reads YNNKEL (reference sequence). The V and J ends lost 3 bases and 6 bases respectively, with 9 bases between them. DNA of the CDR3: TGTGCCAGCAGCCAGGCAGGGGCTAATTCACCCCTCCACTTT. Protein product: CASSQAGANSPLHF.

The chain combines TRBV7-9 with TRBJ2-5, with D possibly TRBD1 on 6 matching bases. CDR3 length: 15 residues. Germline-derived CDR1 and CDR2 are SEHNR and FQNEAQ (reference sequence). V was shortened by 5 bases and J by 2 bases, with 15 bases between the two germline ends. This CDR3 reads CASSHGDIRQETQYF. Written as DNA, the CDR3 is TGTGCCAGCAGCCACGGGGACATTCGACAAGAGACCCAGTACTTC.